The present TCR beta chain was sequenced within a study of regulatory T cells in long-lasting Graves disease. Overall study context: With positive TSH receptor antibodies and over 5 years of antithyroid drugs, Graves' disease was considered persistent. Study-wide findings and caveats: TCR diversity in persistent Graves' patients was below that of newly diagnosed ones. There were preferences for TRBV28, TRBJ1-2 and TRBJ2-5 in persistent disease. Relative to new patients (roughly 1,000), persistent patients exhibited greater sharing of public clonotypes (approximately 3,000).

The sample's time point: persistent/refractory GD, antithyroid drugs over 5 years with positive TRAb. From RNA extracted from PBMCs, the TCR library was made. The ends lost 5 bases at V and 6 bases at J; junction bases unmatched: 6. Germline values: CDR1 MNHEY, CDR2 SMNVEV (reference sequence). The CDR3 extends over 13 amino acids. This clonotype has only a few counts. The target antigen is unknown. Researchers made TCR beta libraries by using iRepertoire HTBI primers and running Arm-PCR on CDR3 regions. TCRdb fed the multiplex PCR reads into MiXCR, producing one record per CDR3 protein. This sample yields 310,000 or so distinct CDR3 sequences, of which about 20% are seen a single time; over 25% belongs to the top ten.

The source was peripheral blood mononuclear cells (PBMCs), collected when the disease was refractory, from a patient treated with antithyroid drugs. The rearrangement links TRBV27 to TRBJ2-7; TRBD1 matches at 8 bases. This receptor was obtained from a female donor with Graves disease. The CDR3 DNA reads TGTGCCAGCAGTACCCGGACAGGGTCCGAGCAGTACTTC. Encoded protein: CASSTRTGSEQYF.